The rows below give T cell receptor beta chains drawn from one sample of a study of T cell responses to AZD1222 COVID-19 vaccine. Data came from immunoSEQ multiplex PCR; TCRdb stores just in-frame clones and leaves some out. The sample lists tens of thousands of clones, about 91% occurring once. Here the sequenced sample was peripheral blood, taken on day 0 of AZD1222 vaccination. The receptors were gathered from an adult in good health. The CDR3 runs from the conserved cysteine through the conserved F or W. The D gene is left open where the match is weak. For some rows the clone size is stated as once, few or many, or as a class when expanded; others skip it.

CDR3nt: TGTGCTAGTGGTGCGGGGGCGGGACCATACAATGAGCAGTTCTTC
CDR3aa: CASGAGAGPYNEQFF
len: 15
v_gene: TRBV12-5
j_gene: TRBJ2-1
d_gene: .
abundance: .

CDR3nt: TGTGCCAGCAGCTCCGGCGGGGGGGGAAGGCAAGAGACCCAGTACTTC
CDR3aa: CASSSGGGGRQETQYF
len: 16
v_gene: TRBV5-8
j_gene: TRBJ2-5
d_gene: TRBD2
abundance: .

CDR3nt: TGCGCCAGCAGCTTGGGTGCGGGTAGCCCGCAGCCCCAGCATTTT
CDR3aa: CASSLGAGSPQPQHF
len: 15
v_gene: TRBV5-1
j_gene: TRBJ1-5
d_gene: .
abundance: .

CDR3nt: TGCGCCAGCAGCTTAGGGGCAGATACGCAGTATTTT
CDR3aa: CASSLGADTQYF
len: 12
v_gene: TRBV5-1
j_gene: TRBJ2-3
d_gene: .
abundance: .

CDR3nt: TGCGCCAGCAGCCAGACCGGGACAGGGGATTCACCCCTCCACTTT
CDR3aa: CASSQTGTGDSPLHF
len: 15
v_gene: TRBV5-1
j_gene: TRBJ1-6
d_gene: TRBD1
abundance: .

CDR3nt: TGTGCCAGCAGAAAAGGACTAGCGGACTCCTACGAGCAGTACTTC
CDR3aa: CASRKGLADSYEQYF
len: 15
v_gene: TRBV2
j_gene: TRBJ2-7
d_gene: TRBD2
abundance: .

CDR3nt: TGTGCCAGCAGCTTAGGGGCAGCGGGGGGGCATGAGCAGTTCTTC
CDR3aa: CASSLGAAGGHEQFF
len: 15
v_gene: TRBV11-2
j_gene: TRBJ2-1
d_gene: TRBD2
abundance: once

CDR3nt: TGTGCCTGGAGGGGACAGAACACCGGGGAGCTGTTTTTT
CDR3aa: CAWRGQNTGELFF
len: 13
v_gene: TRBV30
j_gene: TRBJ2-2
d_gene: .
abundance: few

CDR3nt: TGTGTGCAGGGGTTACAAGAGACCCAGTACTTC
CDR3aa: CVQGLQETQYF
len: 11
v_gene: TRBV30
j_gene: TRBJ2-5
d_gene: .
abundance: .

CDR3nt: TGTGCCAGTAGTATGCCGGCGCAGGGCGACAATGAGCAGTTCTTC
CDR3aa: CASSMPAQGDNEQFF
len: 15
v_gene: TRBV19
j_gene: TRBJ2-1
d_gene: .
abundance: .

CDR3nt: TGTGCCAGCAGCTTAGGACAATCCACTGAAGCTTTCTTT
CDR3aa: CASSLGQSTEAFF
len: 13
v_gene: TRBV7-9
j_gene: TRBJ1-1
d_gene: .
abundance: .

CDR3nt: TGTGCCTGGAGCCGCCGGGCGGGCAGGAAAGGCTACGAGCAGTACTTC
CDR3aa: CAWSRRAGRKGYEQYF
len: 16
v_gene: TRBV30
j_gene: TRBJ2-7
d_gene: .
abundance: .

CDR3nt: TGTGCCAGCAGGATACAGGGTCGTAATGAAAAACTGTTTTTT
CDR3aa: CASRIQGRNEKLFF
len: 14
v_gene: TRBV2
j_gene: TRBJ1-4
d_gene: .
abundance: .

CDR3nt: TGTGCCAGCAGTCCGGGACAGGGAGGGAGCTACACCTTC
CDR3aa: CASSPGQGGSYTF
len: 13
v_gene: TRBV12-3/TRBV12-4
j_gene: TRBJ1-2
d_gene: TRBD1
abundance: few

CDR3nt: TGTGCCAGCAGCGTACAAGGAGAAGAGACCCAGTACTTC
CDR3aa: CASSVQGEETQYF
len: 13
v_gene: TRBV9
j_gene: TRBJ2-5
d_gene: .
abundance: .

CDR3nt: TGTGCCAGCAGGACTAGCGGGAGGTCCCAAGAGACCCAGTACTTC
CDR3aa: CASRTSGRSQETQYF
len: 15
v_gene: TRBV11-2
j_gene: TRBJ2-5
d_gene: TRBD2
abundance: .

CDR3nt: TGTGCCAGCAACCGGGACAGGGCGGTAGTTGCGTCCTACGAGCAGTACTTC
CDR3aa: CASNRDRAVVASYEQYF
len: 17
v_gene: TRBV2
j_gene: TRBJ2-7
d_gene: TRBD1
abundance: few